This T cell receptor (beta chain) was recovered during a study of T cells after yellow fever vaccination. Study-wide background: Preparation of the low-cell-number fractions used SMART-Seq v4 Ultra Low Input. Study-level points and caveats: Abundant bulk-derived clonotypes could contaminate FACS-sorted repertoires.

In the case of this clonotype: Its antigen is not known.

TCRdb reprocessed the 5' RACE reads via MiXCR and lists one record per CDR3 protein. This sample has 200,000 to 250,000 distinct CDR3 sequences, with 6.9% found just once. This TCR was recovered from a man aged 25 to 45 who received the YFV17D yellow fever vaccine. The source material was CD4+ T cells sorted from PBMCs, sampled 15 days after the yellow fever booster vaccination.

The CDR3 here is CSASGNPASPLEQYF. DNA of the CDR3: TGCAGTGCTAGCGGGAACCCCGCTTCGCCCCTCGAGCAGTACTTC. The chain couples TRBV20-1 to TRBJ2-7; tentative D call: TRBD2 (5 bases). Trimming left V 3 bases short and J 6 bases short, with 21 bases between. The CDR3 is 15 amino acids. CDR1 and CDR2 from the germline V gene are DFQATT and SNEGSKA (reference sequence).